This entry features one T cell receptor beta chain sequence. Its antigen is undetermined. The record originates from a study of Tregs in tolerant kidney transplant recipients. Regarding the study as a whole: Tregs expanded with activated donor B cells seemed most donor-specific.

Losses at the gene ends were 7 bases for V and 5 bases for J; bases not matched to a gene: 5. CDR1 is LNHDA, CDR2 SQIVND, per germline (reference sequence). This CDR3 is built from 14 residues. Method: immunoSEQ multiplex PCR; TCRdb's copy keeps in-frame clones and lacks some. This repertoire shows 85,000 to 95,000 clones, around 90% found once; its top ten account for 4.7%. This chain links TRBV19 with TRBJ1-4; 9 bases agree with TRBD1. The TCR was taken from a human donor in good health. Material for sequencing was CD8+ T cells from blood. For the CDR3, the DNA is TGTGCCAGTACCTCACAGGGGGCAAATGAAAAACTGTTTTTT. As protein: CASTSQGANEKLFF. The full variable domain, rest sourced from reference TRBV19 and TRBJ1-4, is DGGITQSPKYLFRKEGQNVTLSCEQNLNHDAMYWYRQDPGQGLRLIYYSQIVNDFQKGDIAEGYSVSREKKESFPLTVTSAQKNPTAFYLCASTSQGANEKLFFGSGTQLSVL.